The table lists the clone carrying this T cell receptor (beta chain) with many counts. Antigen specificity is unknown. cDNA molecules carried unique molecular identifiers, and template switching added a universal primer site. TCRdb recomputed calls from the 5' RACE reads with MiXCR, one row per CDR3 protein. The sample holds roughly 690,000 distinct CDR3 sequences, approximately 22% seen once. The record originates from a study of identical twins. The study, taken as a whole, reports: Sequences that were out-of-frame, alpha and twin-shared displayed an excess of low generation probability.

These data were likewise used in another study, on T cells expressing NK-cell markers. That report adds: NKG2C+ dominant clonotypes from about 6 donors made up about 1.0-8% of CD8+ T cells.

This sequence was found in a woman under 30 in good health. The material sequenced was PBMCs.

The CDR3 loop reads CATRVGNQPQHF. Written as DNA, the CDR3 is TGTGCAACGCGAGTGGGGAATCAGCCCCAGCATTTT. The V gene is TRBV2, the J gene TRBJ1-5; D is undetermined. The CDR3 is 12 amino acids. Germline values: CDR1 SNHLY, CDR2 FYNNEI.